The 26 T cell receptor beta chains below come from one sample, sequenced in a study of blood T cell repertoires in COVID-19. Repertoires were generated with immunoSEQ multiplex PCR, while TCRdb's copy carries only in-frame clones and drops some. The sample lists 250,000 or so clones, 80% to 90% occurring once. Source material: PBMCs or T cells enriched from blood (not recorded which). Receptors originate from a woman in her thirties or forties who had been exposed to COVID-19.

The rearrangement links TRBV19 to TRBJ1-1, with D possibly matching TRBD1 (6 bases). This CDR3 spans 14 amino acids. Germline CDR1 is LNHDA and CDR2 is SQIVND (reference sequence). V was clipped by 1 base and J by 1 base, with 7 bases between them. This chain's CDR3 is CASSIGQANTEAFF. DNA for the CDR3: TGTGCCAGTAGTATAGGACAGGCGAACACTGAAGCTTTCTTT.

The rearrangement uses TRBV2 and TRBJ2-7; maybe TRBD2 (7 bases). Germline V gene lookup returns CDR1 SNHLY and CDR2 FYNNEI. The CDR3 covers 14 residues. V lost 5 bases to trimming and J lost 5 bases, with 16 bases between them. This CDR3 reads CASSLGGAGNEQYF. The CDR3 nucleotides read TGTGCCAGCAGTTTAGGGGGGGCTGGAAACGAGCAGTACTTC.

V is TRBV7-6 and J is TRBJ2-7, with TRBD1 as a possible D gene (5 bases). Between the trimmed V and J ends, which lost 4 bases and 8 bases, there was a span of 21 bases. CDR3 length equals 15 residues. Germline assignment: CDR1 SGHVS and CDR2 FNYEAQ. Written as DNA, the CDR3 is TGTGCCAGCAGCTACCCGCAGGGTCCCTCTACGAAGCAGTACTTC. Its translation: CASSYPQGPSTKQYF. The variable domain in full, with the rest retrieved from reference TRBV7-6 and TRBJ2-7, is GAGVSQSPRYKVTKRGQDVALRCDPISGHVSLYWYRQALGQGPEFLTYFNYEAQQDKSGLPNDRFSAERPEGSISTLTIQRTEQRDSAMYRCASSYPQGPSTKQYFGPGTRLTVT.

The chain is built from TRBV7-9 and TRBJ2-3, with TRBD2 matching 11 bases. Trimming took 5 bases from V and 0 from J; bases not matched to a gene: 10. CDR3 length: 18 residues. CDR1 SEHNR and CDR2 FQNEAQ come from the germline V gene (reference sequence). CDR3 region: CASSQKTSGTLSTDTQYF. The CDR3 coding sequence is TGTGCCAGCAGCCAGAAGACTAGCGGGACTCTCAGCACAGATACGCAGTATTTT.

The chain carries TRBV5-8 and TRBJ1-2, with a possible D match to TRBD1 (5 bases). Germline CDR1 and CDR2: SGHTS and YDEGEE. V shed 10 bases and J shed 5 bases, with 21 bases lying between them. The CDR3 sequence is 14 residues long. The CDR3 DNA reads as TGTGCCTCCAATTCCCAGGGTAAAACATATGGCTACACCTTC. Residues: CASNSQGKTYGYTF.

There are a few counts of this clone. The chain is built from TRBV5-4 and TRBJ2-5, with 9 bases that match TRBD1. V lost 9 bases, J lost 4 bases, and 7 bases stayed unmatched. Germline V gene lookup returns CDR1 SGHNT and CDR2 YYREEE (reference sequence). The CDR3 is 13 amino acids. CDR3 loop: CATLGQGGETQYF. CDR3 coding DNA: TGTGCCACCTTGGGACAGGGAGGAGAGACCCAGTACTTC.

This clone was recorded once. The rearrangement uses TRBV18 and TRBJ2-5, with 12 bases that match TRBD2. Losses at the gene ends were 3 bases for V and 2 bases for J; bases not matched to a gene: 4. CDR1 is KGHSH and CDR2 is LQKENI in the germline V gene. The CDR3 extends over 16 amino acids. DNA of the CDR3: TGTGCCAGCTCACCCCGACTAGCGGGGGCTCAAGAGACCCAGTACTTC. It is translated as CASSPRLAGAQETQYF.

J is TRBJ1-6 and V is TRBV5-6; 8 bases map to TRBD1. The CDR3 length is 16 residues. CDR1 SGHDT and CDR2 YYEEEE come from the germline V gene. J was trimmed by 11 bases and V by 0 bases; bases with no gene match: 10. In DNA form, the CDR3 reads TGTGCCAGCAGCTTGGCGGCAGGGGGCCGGGTCCCACCCCTCCACTTT. Residues: CASSLAAGGRVPPLHF.

The chain carries TRBV19 and TRBJ1-1, with TRBD1 as a possible D gene (5 bases). Germline lookup yields CDR1 LNHDA and CDR2 SQIVND (reference sequence). Trimming cost V 6 bases and J 0 bases, with 11 bases left between them. The CDR3 consists of 14 residues. The CDR3 loop reads CASRLAGLNTEAFF. Here the CDR3 DNA reads TGTGCCAGTAGACTTGCAGGGTTGAACACTGAAGCTTTCTTT.

The chain couples TRBV27 to TRBJ2-5, with TRBD1 matching over 9 bases. Germline assignment: CDR1 MNHEY and CDR2 SMNVEV (reference sequence). V dropped 5 bases and J dropped 2; count of bases not matched to a gene: 12. The CDR3 is 17 amino acids. The CDR3 sequence: CASSPRTYRGPQETQYF. The CDR3 DNA reads TGTGCCAGCAGTCCGAGAACGTACAGGGGGCCTCAAGAGACCCAGTACTTC.

This chain connects TRBV14 to TRBJ2-1, with D possibly called TRBD1 or TRBD2 (10 bases each). Germline-derived CDR1 and CDR2 are SGHDN and FVKESK. Trimming took 4 bases from V and 7 from J, leaving 35 bases between them. This CDR3 has 21 amino acids. CDR3 in amino acids: CASSRTGGRLPSGRVGNEQFF. The DNA for the CDR3 is TGTGCCAGCAGCCGGACAGGGGGACGCCTGCCTAGCGGGAGAGTAGGTAATGAGCAGTTCTTC.

As DNA, the CDR3 is TGTGCCAGCAGTGAATTTACGGGTCTTCGGTCCTACAATGAGCAGTTCTTC. Translation: CASSEFTGLRSYNEQFF. The chain recombines TRBV2 with TRBJ2-1, with no clear D. The length of the CDR3 is 17 residues. V was pared by 2 bases and J by 1 base, with 15 bases between. CDR1 and CDR2 (germline): SNHLY, FYNNEI.

This sequence joins TRBV4-2 and TRBJ1-3; no clear D. Germline V gene lookup returns CDR1 LGHNA and CDR2 YNFKEQ. This CDR3 contains 16 residues. V lost 0 bases and J lost 0, with 9 bases in between. The CDR3 sequence: CASSQETGNSGNTIYF. The CDR3 bases are TGTGCCAGCAGCCAAGAAACGGGAAACTCTGGAAACACCATATATTTT.

The chain has TRBV28 and TRBJ1-5, with D possibly TRBD1 on 5 matching bases. V gave up 6 bases and J gave up 7 bases, with 13 bases separating them. The CDR3 runs to 13 residues. CDR1 is MDHEN and CDR2 is SYDVKM in the germline V gene. CDR3 residues: CASRRRSGQPQHF. CDR3 DNA sequence: TGTGCCAGCAGGAGACGGTCAGGGCAGCCCCAGCATTTT.

This chain joins TRBV20-1 and TRBJ2-2, with D uncertain. The CDR3 has 11 residues. Germline assignment: CDR1 DFQATT and CDR2 SNEGSKA (reference sequence). Trimming removed 6 bases at V and 1 base at J, with 3 bases between. Here the CDR3 reads CSAGNTGELFF. The CDR3 DNA follows: TGCAGTGCCGGGAACACCGGGGAGCTGTTTTTT.

V is TRBV4-3 and J is TRBJ1-2; a weak D match, TRBD1 (6 bases). The V and J ends lost 4 bases and 4 bases respectively, with 19 bases between them. This CDR3 spans 16 amino acids. From germline, CDR1 is LGHNA and CDR2 YSLEER. For the CDR3, the DNA is TGCGCCAGCAGCCGCATACAGGGATCGGGTTTCTATGGCTACACCTTC. This encodes CASSRIQGSGFYGYTF.

J is TRBJ2-5 and V is TRBV7-2; D gene uncertain. The V end lost 5 bases, the J end lost 8 bases, and 9 bases lay between the germline ends. This CDR3 has 11 amino acids. Looked up from germline, CDR1 is SGHTA and CDR2 is FQGNSA. The CDR3 spells CASSPGVTQYF. The CDR3 nucleotides read TGTGCCAGCAGCCCTGGAGTCACCCAGTACTTC.

Turning to this clone: An end of the junction differs from the germline gene, which may be a read error. The V gene is TRBV5-1, the J gene TRBJ2-1; 9 positions match TRBD2. This CDR3 has 14 residues. CDR1 is SGHRS, CDR2 YFSETQ, per germline. The CDR3 is CASSLRAGGYEQFF. The CDR3 DNA reads TGTGCCAGCAGCTTGAGGGCGGGAGGGTATGAGCAGTTCTTC.

The gene calls are TRBV19 and TRBJ1-5, with TRBD1 identical over 7 bases. In germline, CDR1 is LNHDA, CDR2 SQIVND (reference sequence). The CDR3 runs to 16 residues. Trimming at V came to 2 bases and at J to 6 bases, leaving 10 bases not matched to a gene. For the CDR3, the DNA is TGTGCCAGTAGTATAAACGAAAGGACAGGACTTCAGCCCCAGCATTTT. Translation: CASSINERTGLQPQHF.

This rearrangement joins TRBV3-1 (or the pseudogene TRBV3-2) to TRBJ2-1, with a tentative D call TRBD2 (5 bases). The germline V and J ends were trimmed by 0 bases and 1 base, with 13 bases remaining between them. This CDR3 is built from 17 residues. The germline CDR1 and CDR2 sequences are LGHDT and YNNKEL (reference sequence). The CDR3 region is CASSQDELVRSYNEQFF. CDR3 DNA sequence: TGTGCCAGCAGCCAAGACGAACTAGTACGATCCTACAATGAGCAGTTCTTC.

This chain joins TRBV19 and TRBJ2-7; D is possibly TRBD2 (6 bases). Per the germline V gene, CDR1 is LNHDA and CDR2 is SQIVND (reference sequence). The CDR3 covers 13 residues. The V end lost 5 bases, the J end lost 6 bases, and 14 bases lay between the germline ends. Here the CDR3 reads CASSPRGFAEQYF. In DNA, the CDR3 is TGTGCCAGTAGTCCGCGGGGCTTCGCCGAGCAGTACTTC.

The V gene is TRBV4-1, the J gene TRBJ2-5; 10 bases map to TRBD1. V shed 4 bases and J 2 bases; nucleotides not matched to a gene: 7. CDR3 size: 16 residues. CDR1 and CDR2 from the germline V gene are MGHRA and YSYEKL. In nucleotides, the CDR3 is TGCGCCAGCAGCCGGCGGGGACAGGGGCAACAAGAGACCCAGTACTTC. It specifies CASSRRGQGQQETQYF.

A few counts support this clone. The chain uses TRBV28 and TRBJ1-6; 9 bases fit TRBD1. The CDR3 loop spans 14 amino acids. After removal of 6 bases from V and 13 bases from J, the junction contained 10 bases not matched to a gene. From germline, CDR1 is MDHEN and CDR2 SYDVKM. This CDR3 reads CASSLSGTGTPLHF. In nucleotides, the CDR3 is TGTGCCAGCAGCCTTTCCGGGACAGGGACGCCCCTCCACTTT.

For this clone: A read error may produce the germline difference seen at one junction end. This chain uses TRBV5-1 with TRBJ2-3; 16 bases are a match to TRBD2. The CDR3 runs 18 residues. Germline V CDR1 and CDR2: SGHRS, YFSETQ. In DNA form, the CDR3 reads TGTGCCAGCAGCTTGGGACTAGCGGGAGGGCCTGGCACAGATACGCAGTATTTT. Amino acid sequence: CASSLGLAGGPGTDTQYF.

This chain connects TRBV19 to TRBJ1-1, with 7 bases identical to TRBD1. Germline CDR1 is LNHDA and CDR2 is SQIVND (reference sequence). Unmatched junction bases numbered 17, after V lost 6 bases and J lost 4 bases. The CDR3 is 17 amino acids. The chain's CDR3 is CASSVDRVAGSITEAFF. CDR3 DNA sequence: TGTGCCAGTAGCGTTGACAGGGTGGCTGGTTCGATCACTGAAGCTTTCTTT.

This sequence joins TRBV24-1 and TRBJ2-1; no definite D call. V dropped 3 bases and J dropped 7 bases, with 21 bases sitting between them. CDR1 KGHDR and CDR2 SFDVKD come from the germline V gene. The CDR3 totals 17 residues. This CDR3 is CATSDSKPGIQGNEQFF. In DNA, the CDR3 is TGTGCCACCAGTGATAGTAAACCAGGAATCCAAGGAAATGAGCAGTTCTTC.